Shown below are 11 T cell receptor beta chains from a single sample sequenced in a study of beta chain features in type 1 diabetes. General study results and limits: In all four CD4+ subsets, TCRB CDR3 length was significantly, moderately reduced in type 1 diabetes.

Antigens of these TCRs are unknown. Reverse transcription of all isolated RNA meant that expressed TCRB transcripts were sequenced. Here immunoSEQ multiplex PCR was the method, and the copy in TCRdb shows in-frame clones only, minus some. This sample has more than 200,000 clones, with 16% found just once. What was sequenced was naive CD4+ T cells from blood. These TCRs come from a man younger than 40 with type 1 diabetes.

This clone has a handful of counts. The chain carries TRBV29-1 and TRBJ1-3, with a possible D match to TRBD1 (5 bases). Germline V lookup: CDR1 SQVTM, CDR2 ANQGSEA. V dropped 4 bases and J dropped 4 bases, with 11 bases sitting between them. This CDR3 is 13 amino acids long. CDR3 coding DNA: TGCAGCGTTGCGTCGACAGTAGGAAACACCATATATTTT. It yields the protein CSVASTVGNTIYF.

The chain has TRBV5-1 and TRBJ2-7; D may be TRBD1 (6 bases). The CDR3 consists of 14 residues. V dropped 3 bases and J dropped 5 bases, with 15 bases sitting between them. The V gene's germline CDR1 is SGHRS and CDR2 YFSETQ. CDR3 residues: CASSSQGISNEQYF. The CDR3 coding sequence is TGCGCCAGCAGCTCTCAGGGGATTTCCAACGAGCAGTACTTC.

This rearrangement joins TRBV7-8 to TRBJ2-7; possible D gene TRBD1, 6 bases. Germline V CDR1 and CDR2: SGHVS, FQNEAQ. The CDR3 totals 16 residues. V dropped 1 base and J dropped 2 bases, with 15 bases sitting between them. CDR3 bases: TGTGCCAGCAGCTTAGGTGGGACATCTGCGACCTACGAGCAGTACTTC. This encodes CASSLGGTSATYEQYF.

This clone has just a few counts. V usage is TRBV29-1 and J usage is TRBJ2-7; D might be TRBD2 (6 bases). CDR1 and CDR2 from the germline V gene are SQVTM and ANQGSEA. The CDR3 extends over 13 amino acids. Trimming stripped 4 bases from V and 4 bases from J, with 14 bases between. CDR3 bases: TGCAGCGTTGGGGGCCAGAGCGGGTACGAGCAGTACTTC. It codes for CSVGGQSGYEQYF.

The J gene is TRBJ2-7, the V gene TRBV4-1, with 8 bases lining up with TRBD2. The CDR3 loop spans 15 amino acids. The V gene end was trimmed by 4 bases and the J gene end by 2 bases; junction bases not matched to a gene: 7. The germline gives CDR1 MGHRA, CDR2 YSYEKL. Here the CDR3 reads CASSPQAGRAYEQYF. CDR3 DNA: TGCGCCAGCAGCCCCCAGGCCGGGAGGGCCTACGAGCAGTACTTC.

This chain links TRBV5-4 with TRBJ2-2, with TRBD2 identical over 7 bases. Germline V lookup: CDR1 SGHNT, CDR2 YYREEE (reference sequence). This CDR3 is 12 amino acids long. The V gene end was trimmed by 7 bases and the J gene end by 3 bases; junction bases not matched to a gene: 0. The CDR3 bases are TGTGCCAGCCTAGCGGACACCGGGGAGCTGTTTTTT. Amino acids: CASLADTGELFF.

V and J are TRBV2 and TRBJ2-3; D tentatively fits TRBD1 or TRBD2 (5 bases each). The germline V gene has CDR1 SNHLY and CDR2 FYNNEI. Trimming pared 7 bases from V and 3 bases from J, leaving 17 bases between. This CDR3 is 15 amino acids long. The CDR3 region is CASKRWGSGTDTQYF. The CDR3, as DNA: TGTGCCAGCAAGCGGTGGGGGAGTGGAACAGATACGCAGTATTTT.

The rearrangement joins TRBV5-1 to TRBJ2-3, with D possibly TRBD1 on 6 matching bases. Trimming removed 1 base from V and 3 bases from J, with 9 bases in between. There are 14 residues in the CDR3. Germline CDR1 is SGHRS and CDR2 is YFSETQ. The CDR3 sequence: CASSLSRGTDTQYF. In nucleotides, the CDR3 is TGCGCCAGCAGCTTGAGTAGGGGGACAGATACGCAGTATTTT.

The chain is built from TRBV7-2 and TRBJ2-3; maybe TRBD1 (6 bases). The germline gives CDR1 SGHTA, CDR2 FQGNSA. The CDR3 loop spans 16 amino acids. V gave up 5 bases and J gave up 0 bases, with 15 bases separating them. The CDR3 protein is CASSPSSTGSTDTQYF. The DNA for the CDR3 is TGTGCCAGCAGCCCATCCTCGACAGGTAGCACAGATACGCAGTATTTT.

This clone was seen more than once but under ten times. The rearrangement links TRBV25-1 to TRBJ2-7; TRBD2 matches 8 bases. In germline, CDR1 is MGHDK, CDR2 SYGVNS. The V and J ends lost 7 bases and 2 bases, in that order; junction bases with no gene match: 7. The CDR3 length is 14 residues. DNA for the CDR3: TGTGCCAGCACCCCGGGAGGGTCTACCTACGAGCAGTACTTC. Translation: CASTPGGSTYEQYF.

This chain joins TRBV29-1 and TRBJ1-5; no reliable D call. V was clipped by 6 bases and J by 4 bases, with 10 bases between them. The CDR3 extends over 12 amino acids. CDR1 is SQVTM, CDR2 ANQGSEA, per germline. The CDR3 region has the DNA TGCAGCGTGCGGGCTCCAAATCAGCCCCAGCATTTT. This translates into CSVRAPNQPQHF.